This passage covers 29 T cell receptor beta chains from one sample sequenced in a study of CD8+ T cells in alopecia areata (dated 2018 in TCRdb). Library method: the immunoSEQ multiplex PCR assay. RNA was extracted from all samples and reverse transcribed into cDNA as template for TCR sequencing. TCRdb retrieved this table from immuneACCESS and kept in-frame rearrangements only. Not all clones are present; in checked studies, unresolved V genes account for under half, and no reason is known for the remainder. For this sample there are 150,000 to 200,000 clones; 60% appear just once. Of the sample, approximately 14% is held by the ten largest clones. The intended sense of this specimen's time point label: less than 30 weeks on oral tofacitinib. This specimen's treatment or condition label, interpreted: oral pan-JAK inhibitor, 5-10 mg twice daily. The material was CD4+ T cells sorted from blood, obtained at week 24, from a patient treated with tofacitinib. These receptors were taken from a human donor with alopecia areata.

Here the CDR3 reads CASQQGPPGELFF. CDR3 sequence (DNA): TGTGCCAGTCAGCAGGGACCTCCCGGGGAGCTGTTTTTT. This chain connects TRBV6-6 to TRBJ2-2; D tentatively fits TRBD1 or TRBD2 (5 bases each). The CDR3 has 13 amino acids. Per germline, CDR1 MNHNY and CDR2 SVGAGI (reference sequence). Trimming shortened V by 9 bases and J by 6 bases, and 14 bases separated the two germline ends.

The chain is built from TRBV29-1 and TRBJ1-4; possible D gene TRBD1, 5 bases. Germline lookup yields CDR1 SQVTM and CDR2 ANQGSEA. The CDR3 runs 14 residues. Trimming took off 7 bases at V and 8 bases at J, with 20 bases between the two ends. The CDR3 bases are TGCAGCGCCCACGTGACGGGGGGGGGAGAAAAACTGTTTTTT. As protein: CSAHVTGGGEKLFF.

In DNA, the CDR3 is TGTGCCAGCAGCTTACAGGGGGCAACTAATGAAAAACTGTTTTTT. Translating gives CASSLQGATNEKLFF. V and J are TRBV7-9 and TRBJ1-4, with 7 positions matching TRBD1. CDR3 length: 15 amino acids. Germline V gene data show CDR1 as SEHNR and CDR2 as FQNEAQ (reference sequence). Trimming took 2 bases from V and 0 from J; bases not matched to a gene: 0.

The V and J genes are TRBV4-2 and TRBJ1-4, with a tentative D call TRBD1 (6 bases). The CDR3 extends over 15 amino acids. Germline V gene sequence: CDR1 LGHNA, CDR2 YNFKEQ. Trimming cost V 5 bases and J 8 bases, with 18 bases left between them. CDR3 loop: CASSASQGPGEKLFF. The CDR3 region has the DNA TGTGCCAGCAGCGCATCACAGGGACCTGGGGAAAAACTGTTTTTT.

The chain uses TRBV7-8 and TRBJ1-6, with unresolved D. V lost 4 bases to trimming and J lost 7 bases, with 11 bases between them. Germline values: CDR1 SGHVS, CDR2 FQNEAQ. The CDR3 consists of 14 residues. The CDR3 protein is CASSSPGPNSPLHF. CDR3 coding DNA: TGTGCCAGCAGCTCGCCGGGCCCGAATTCACCCCTCCACTTT.

This clone was counted between two and nine times. V gene TRBV30 combines with J gene TRBJ1-1; 7 bases line up with TRBD1. With V trimmed by 3 bases and J by 1 base, 2 bases remained unmatched. This CDR3 contains 13 residues. Germline V gene data show CDR1 as GTSNPN and CDR2 as SVGIG (reference sequence). The CDR3 region has the DNA TGTGCCTGGAGCGGACAGGAGAACACTGAAGCTTTCTTT. Protein sequence: CAWSGQENTEAFF.

This clone occurred a few times. This chain connects TRBV6-5 to TRBJ1-1; D gene uncertain. From germline, CDR1 is MNHEY and CDR2 SVGAGI. The CDR3 spans 12 residues. Trimming pared 0 bases from V and 7 bases from J, leaving 6 bases between. CDR3: CASSYSGDEAFF. CDR3 sequence (DNA): TGTGCCAGCAGTTACTCGGGAGATGAAGCTTTCTTT.

The V gene is TRBV5-1, the J gene TRBJ2-2; no clear D. V lost 0 bases, J lost 2 bases, and 11 bases lay in between. The CDR3 is 16 residues long. CDR1 and CDR2 from the germline V gene are SGHRS and YFSETQ. The CDR3 protein is CASSLVPPTNTGELFF. The CDR3 nucleotides read TGCGCCAGCAGCTTGGTCCCCCCAACAAACACCGGGGAGCTGTTTTTT.

This clone was seen a handful of times. The chain has TRBV6-1 and TRBJ2-7, with D possibly TRBD1 on 6 matching bases. CDR1 and CDR2 from the germline V gene are MNHNS and SASEGT. The CDR3 totals 13 residues. V was cut by 6 bases and J by 2 bases, with 11 bases left in between. The CDR3 DNA is TGTGCCAGCAGACCCAGGGGCACCTACGAGCAGTACTTC. Its protein is CASRPRGTYEQYF.

This clone was counted a few times. This chain links TRBV2 with TRBJ2-1, with D possibly matching TRBD1 (5 bases). CDR3 length: 14 residues. V was trimmed by 4 bases and J by 3 bases, leaving 10 bases between them. CDR1 and CDR2 (germline): SNHLY, FYNNEI. The CDR3 sequence is CASSGLRDYNEQFF. Here the CDR3 DNA reads TGTGCCAGCAGTGGGCTCAGGGACTACAATGAGCAGTTCTTC.

This clone was counted a single time. The V and J genes are TRBV23-1 and TRBJ1-1; TRBD1 is a possible D gene (5 bases). TRBV23-1 is recorded as an ORF, its role being uncertain. The CDR3 runs to 16 residues. V gave up 4 bases and J gave up 4 bases, with 19 bases separating them. The CDR3 coding sequence is TGCGCCAGCAGTCCGATGGGGCAGGGATCAAGCACTGAAGCTTTCTTT. Translated, it gives CASSPMGQGSSTEAFF.

The rearrangement links TRBV11-3 to TRBJ1-1; a possible D gene is TRBD1 (5 bases). V was pared by 6 bases and J by 0 bases, with 20 bases between. Germline CDR1 reads SGHNT; CDR2 reads YENEEA. The CDR3 covers 17 residues. The CDR3 bases are TGTGCCAGCAGTTCCGGCAGGGTAGATCACCTGAACACTGAAGCTTTCTTT. Encoded protein: CASSSGRVDHLNTEAFF.

The chain couples TRBV29-1 to TRBJ1-2; 11 bases map to TRBD1. The V gene's germline CDR1 is SQVTM and CDR2 ANQGSEA. V dropped 6 bases and J dropped 4; count of bases not matched to a gene: 4. This CDR3 region has 13 residues. The CDR3 region is CSVGDRGAYGYTF. In DNA, the CDR3 is TGCAGCGTGGGGGACAGGGGGGCCTATGGCTACACCTTC.

The V gene is TRBV9, the J gene TRBJ2-6, with D uncertain. Trimming shortened V by 5 bases and J by 0 bases, and 6 bases separated the two germline ends. Germline values: CDR1 SGDLS, CDR2 YYNGEE. The CDR3 extends over 14 amino acids. The DNA of the CDR3 is TGTGCCAGCAGGAGATCCTCTGGGGCCAACGTCCTGACTTTC. It specifies CASRRSSGANVLTF.

The gene calls are TRBV30 and TRBJ2-7; no firm D call. Trimming left V 2 bases short and J 5 bases short, with 10 bases between. The CDR3 has 12 residues. Germline V CDR1 and CDR2: GTSNPN, SVGIG (reference sequence). For the CDR3, the DNA is TGTGCCTGGAGTCGGGCTCAGGACGAGCAGTACTTC. Encoded protein: CAWSRAQDEQYF.

The chain combines TRBV29-1 with TRBJ1-2; TRBD1 might be the D (5 bases). CDR1 SQVTM and CDR2 ANQGSEA come from the germline V gene. The CDR3 extends over 15 amino acids. V was cut by 5 bases and J by 1 base, with 17 bases left in between. CDR3 DNA: TGCAGCGTTACCCCCCCGGGACCGAATAACTATGGCTACACCTTC. It encodes CSVTPPGPNNYGYTF.

This clone was counted between two and nine times. The V call is TRBV25-1, the J call TRBJ2-5; D is ambiguous. The CDR3 has 12 amino acids. Germline V gene data show CDR1 as MGHDK and CDR2 as SYGVNS. The V gene lost 4 bases and the J gene lost 1 base, with 4 bases spanning the gap. In DNA form, the CDR3 reads TGTGCCAGCAGTGCCTCCCAAGAGACCCAGTACTTC. This translates into CASSASQETQYF.

The chain employs TRBV29-1 and TRBJ2-5; the D gene is possibly TRBD1 (6 bases). V was pared by 5 bases and J by 0 bases, with 13 bases between. CDR3 length: 14 amino acids. CDR1 is SQVTM, CDR2 ANQGSEA, per germline. CDR3 sequence reads: CSVQRGSYQETQYF. The CDR3 DNA is TGCAGCGTTCAAAGGGGGTCTTACCAAGAGACCCAGTACTTC.

The CDR3 DNA reads as TGTGCCAGCAGCGTAGGGGGGACTAGCGGGGAGACCCAGTACTTC. Amino acid sequence: CASSVGGTSGETQYF. The rearrangement joins TRBV9 to TRBJ2-5; 12 nucleotides agree with TRBD2. Unmatched junction bases numbered 2, after V lost 0 bases and J lost 5 bases. The CDR3 sequence is 15 residues long. Germline V gene sequence: CDR1 SGDLS, CDR2 YYNGEE.

The chain links TRBV29-1 to TRBJ2-5; D possibly matches TRBD1 or TRBD2 (5 bases each). The germline V gene has CDR1 SQVTM and CDR2 ANQGSEA. This CDR3 contains 12 residues. Trimming pared 7 bases from V and 5 bases from J, leaving 14 bases between. CDR3: CSGTGLGETQYF. In nucleotides, the CDR3 is TGCAGCGGTACAGGACTTGGGGAGACCCAGTACTTC.

J is TRBJ2-3 and V is TRBV28, with D uncertain. Trimming took off 2 bases at V and 9 bases at J, with 6 bases between the two ends. CDR3 length equals 11 residues. CDR1 MDHEN and CDR2 SYDVKM come from the germline V gene. CDR3 region: CASSLKATQYF. CDR3 nucleotides: TGTGCCAGCAGTTTAAAGGCCACGCAGTATTTT.

The count of this clone is one. The chain uses TRBV7-9 and TRBJ2-5; TRBD1 is a possible D gene (6 bases). CDR1 and CDR2 from the germline V gene are SEHNR and FQNEAQ (reference sequence). This CDR3 is built from 14 residues. V dropped 4 bases and J dropped 4 bases, with 13 bases sitting between them. CDR3 DNA sequence: TGTGCCAGCAGCTCAATCGACAGGAGAGAGACCCAGTACTTC. Amino acids: CASSSIDRRETQYF.

The chain has TRBV11-2 and TRBJ2-2; D not certain. CDR1 is SGHAT, CDR2 FQNNGV, per germline. The CDR3 consists of 16 residues. The V end was cut by 0 bases, the J end by 4 bases, with 12 bases between. CDR3 bases: TGTGCCAGCAGCTTAGAGGCCGTTAGGATCACCGGGGAGCTGTTTTTT. Amino acid sequence: CASSLEAVRITGELFF.

This chain links TRBV7-6 with TRBJ2-4; 8 nucleotides align to TRBD1. CDR3 size: 15 residues. The germline CDR1 and CDR2 sequences are SGHVS and FNYEAQ. V dropped 3 bases and J dropped 9; count of bases not matched to a gene: 10. This CDR3 reads CASSLPETGDGIQYF. The CDR3 DNA is TGTGCCAGCAGCTTGCCTGAGACAGGGGATGGCATTCAGTACTTC. Using reference TRBV7-6 and TRBJ2-4 for the parts outside the CDR3, the full variable domain is GAGVSQSPRYKVTKRGQDVALRCDPISGHVSLYWYRQALGQGPEFLTYFNYEAQQDKSGLPNDRFSAERPEGSISTLTIQRTEQRDSAMYRCASSLPETGDGIQYFGAGTRLSVL.

This chain joins TRBV30 and TRBJ1-6; TRBD1 aligns across 8 bases. The CDR3 is 15 residues long. Per germline, CDR1 GTSNPN and CDR2 SVGIG (reference sequence). Losses at the gene ends were 3 bases for V and 9 bases for J; bases not matched to a gene: 10. CDR3 sequence: CAWRPDRTGRSPLHF. As DNA, the CDR3 is TGTGCCTGGAGGCCCGATCGGACAGGGCGTTCACCCCTCCACTTT.

The J gene is TRBJ1-2, the V gene TRBV5-6; 7 nucleotides match TRBD1. The V segment lost 1 base and the J segment 4 bases; nucleotides outside the gene matches: 10. This CDR3 spans 16 amino acids. The germline V gene has CDR1 SGHDT and CDR2 YYEEEE. The CDR3, as DNA: TGTGCCAGCAGCTTGCCAGGGACAGCTCCAGTCTATGGCTACACCTTC. Translation: CASSLPGTAPVYGYTF.

This clone was picked up a small number of times. This chain uses TRBV29-1 with TRBJ1-4; no definite D call. The germline V gene encodes CDR1 SQVTM and CDR2 ANQGSEA. The CDR3 covers 12 residues. Trimming left V 7 bases short and J 4 bases short, with 10 bases between. The DNA of the CDR3 is TGCAGCGCCCGCCAGGATAATGAAAAACTGTTTTTT. Amino acids: CSARQDNEKLFF.

This clone was recorded a few times. The chain uses TRBV14 and TRBJ1-2, with a tentative D call TRBD1 (5 bases). The CDR3 is 15 residues long. The germline CDR1 and CDR2 sequences are SGHDN and FVKESK. V lost 3 bases and J 0 bases, leaving 11 bases between the germline ends. The CDR3 nucleotides read TGTGCCAGCAGCCAGGCCGGGACGGCTAACTATGGCTACACCTTC. This gives the protein CASSQAGTANYGYTF.

This clone was found a few times. This chain connects TRBV6-5 to TRBJ1-6; no clear D. This CDR3 contains 12 residues. Germline lookup yields CDR1 MNHEY and CDR2 SVGAGI. Trimming took off 4 bases at V and 9 bases at J, with 7 bases between the two ends. The chain's CDR3 is CASSWGGSPLHF. The CDR3 DNA follows: TGTGCCAGCAGTTGGGGAGGTTCACCCCTCCACTTT.